The 22 T cell receptor beta chains in this list originate from one sample, sequenced in a study of blood T cell repertoires in COVID-19. Assay: immunoSEQ multiplex PCR; the TCRdb copy retains only in-frame clones and omits some. The sample consists of approximately 140,000 clones, over 60% of them appearing once. The sample taken for sequencing was peripheral blood. These receptor sequences come from a man aged 45-60 years with acute or convalescent COVID-19.

The rearrangement links TRBV6-6 to TRBJ2-3; the D is unclear. CDR3 length equals 12 residues. V dropped 5 bases and J dropped 2 bases, with 5 bases sitting between them. Germline-derived CDR1 and CDR2 are MNHNY and SVGAGI (reference sequence). The chain's CDR3 is CASSHYTDTQYF. DNA of the CDR3: TGTGCCAGCAGTCATTACACAGATACGCAGTATTTT.

V and J are TRBV28 and TRBJ1-5, with a possible D match to TRBD1 (5 bases). The germline V gene encodes CDR1 MDHEN and CDR2 SYDVKM. The length of the CDR3 is 14 residues. V lost 5 bases to trimming and J lost 3 bases, with 11 bases between them. The CDR3 reads CASSPTEYNQPQHF. In DNA, the CDR3 is TGTGCCAGCAGTCCGACAGAATACAATCAGCCCCAGCATTTT.

The chain uses TRBV15 and TRBJ2-5, with D perhaps matching TRBD1 (6 bases). Between the trimmed V and J ends, which lost 5 bases and 3 bases, there was a span of 10 bases. CDR1 is LNHNV and CDR2 is YYDKDF in the germline V gene (reference sequence). The CDR3 totals 13 residues. The CDR3 DNA is TGTGCCACCAGCTTGGACAGAAAAGAGACCCAGTACTTC. It specifies CATSLDRKETQYF.

J is TRBJ2-2 and V is TRBV4-1; a weak D match, TRBD1 (7 bases). V was cut by 1 base and J by 9 bases, with 15 bases left in between. Germline CDR1 MGHRA, CDR2 YSYEKL. There are 15 residues in the CDR3. This chain's CDR3 is CASSQALDRDWELFF. In nucleotides, the CDR3 is TGCGCCAGCAGCCAAGCCCTAGACAGGGACTGGGAGCTGTTTTTT.

The chain links TRBV5-5 to TRBJ2-5, with TRBD2 identical over 14 bases. The germline V gene encodes CDR1 SGHKS and CDR2 YYEKEE (reference sequence). The junction had 6 bases not matched to a gene; V was cut back by 0 bases and J by 5 bases. The CDR3 has 17 amino acids. CDR3 sequence: CASSLGLAGGLYETQYF. The CDR3 DNA is TGTGCCAGCAGCTTGGGACTAGCGGGGGGGCTGTACGAGACCCAGTACTTC.

Note on this clone: A much larger clone lies one base from this, so it may be a read error. Distinct nucleotide sequences in the sample also encode this CDR3. The chain joins TRBV27 to TRBJ2-1; D gene ambiguous. The V and J ends lost 2 bases and 3 bases respectively, with 5 bases between them. Germline V CDR1 and CDR2: MNHEY, SMNVEV (reference sequence). The CDR3 contains 13 residues. CDR3 nucleotides: TGTGCCAGCAGTTTAAACAGCTACAATGAGCAGTTCTTC. Translated, it gives CASSLNSYNEQFF.

This clone has only a few counts. The chain carries TRBV27 and TRBJ1-5; 7 positions match TRBD1. Germline V CDR1 and CDR2: MNHEY, SMNVEV (reference sequence). CDR3 length: 15 residues. Germline trimming cut 7 bases from V and 2 bases from J; bases unmatched to any gene: 8. CDR3 in amino acids: CASTTGTDGNQPQHF. The CDR3 bases are TGTGCCAGCACCACCGGGACAGATGGCAATCAGCCCCAGCATTTT.

The table lists this clone with a few counts. The chain's CDR3 is CASSELPGGSTDTQYF. Written as DNA, the CDR3 is TGTGCCAGCAGTGAACTCCCGGGGGGTTCCACAGATACGCAGTATTTT. The chain employs TRBV6-1 and TRBJ2-3, with 7 bases fitting TRBD2. V was clipped by 2 bases and J by 2 bases; unmatched bases: 7. The CDR3 extends over 16 amino acids. The germline V gene has CDR1 MNHNS and CDR2 SASEGT.

V gene TRBV5-1 combines with J gene TRBJ1-3; D gene uncertain. Per the germline V gene, CDR1 is SGHRS and CDR2 is YFSETQ. There are 15 residues in the CDR3. The ends were cut back, 0 bases at V and 0 bases at J, with 7 bases in the middle. CDR3 DNA sequence: TGCGCCAGCAGCTTGGTCCCGAGCTCTGGAAACACCATATATTTT. The encoded protein is CASSLVPSSGNTIYF. The complete variable domain, with remaining parts taken from reference TRBV5-1 and TRBJ1-3, reads KAGVTQTPRYLIKTRGQQVTLSCSPISGHRSVSWYQQTPGQGLQFLFEYFSETQRNKGNFPGRFSGRQFSNSRSEMNVSTLELGDSALYLCASSLVPSSGNTIYFGEGSWLTVV.

The CDR3 sequence: CASSGDSGVQYV. The CDR3 bases are TGTGCCAGCAGCGGGGACAGTGGAGTGCAGTACGTC. The chain carries TRBV2 and TRBJ2-7; TRBD1 agrees at 7 bases. The CDR3 sequence is 12 residues long. The germline V gene encodes CDR1 SNHLY and CDR2 FYNNEI. After removal of 6 bases from V and 9 bases from J, the junction contained 8 bases not matched to a gene.

V gene TRBV6-1 combines with J gene TRBJ2-5; 10 nucleotides match TRBD2. CDR3 length: 18 amino acids. V was pared by 0 bases and J by 2 bases, with 9 bases of the junction left unmatched. Looked up from germline, CDR1 is MNHNS and CDR2 is SASEGT. In nucleotides, the CDR3 is TGTGCCAGCAGTGAAGCGGTAGCGGGGGGCCCGAATCAAGAGACCCAGTACTTC. Amino acids: CASSEAVAGGPNQETQYF.

The chain couples TRBV6-5 to TRBJ2-7; 9 bases align to TRBD1. The CDR3 covers 16 residues. The V and J ends lost 0 bases and 7 bases, in that order; junction bases with no gene match: 10. Germline V lookup: CDR1 MNHEY, CDR2 SVGAGI. This CDR3 reads CASSYSYRDRVREQYF. The CDR3 DNA reads as TGTGCCAGCAGTTACTCGTACCGGGACAGGGTGAGGGAGCAGTACTTC.

The table lists this clone with a few counts. The rearrangement joins TRBV5-1 to TRBJ1-1, with 8 bases that match TRBD1. The junction had 6 bases not matched to a gene; V was cut back by 4 bases and J by 1 base. CDR1 and CDR2 (germline): SGHRS, YFSETQ. The CDR3 consists of 15 residues. The CDR3 DNA sequence: TGCGCCAGCAGCCCTCGGACAGGGACGAACACTGAAGCTTTCTTT. Residues: CASSPRTGTNTEAFF.

In DNA, the CDR3 is TGTGCCAGCAGAAAAATCCGGGGGGGAGGTAATTCACCCCTCCACTTT. Its translation: CASRKIRGGGNSPLHF. The J gene is TRBJ1-6, the V gene TRBV7-9; D may be TRBD1 (5 bases). The germline V and J ends were trimmed by 6 bases and 6 bases, with 18 bases remaining between them. The germline V gene encodes CDR1 SEHNR and CDR2 FQNEAQ (reference sequence). The CDR3 runs to 16 residues.

This clone was detected only a few times. The chain joins TRBV19 to TRBJ2-7, with D possibly being TRBD1 (6 bases). V was cut by 3 bases and J by 2 bases, with 14 bases left in between. CDR1 is LNHDA and CDR2 is SQIVND in the germline V gene (reference sequence). The CDR3 consists of 15 residues. In nucleotides, the CDR3 is TGTGCCAGTAGTATGGTAAACAGGGACCCCTACGAGCAGTACTTC. Protein: CASSMVNRDPYEQYF.

The chain combines TRBV5-1 with TRBJ2-2; TRBD1 matches at 7 bases. V trimming: 3 bases; J trimming: 6 bases; junction bases outside the gene matches: 8. There are 15 residues in the CDR3. Germline CDR1 reads SGHRS; CDR2 reads YFSETQ. CDR3: CASSYRQGNSGELFF. In DNA, the CDR3 is TGCGCCAGCAGCTATCGACAGGGAAACTCCGGGGAGCTGTTTTTT. Variable domain in full (rest from reference TRBV5-1 and TRBJ2-2): KAGVTQTPRYLIKTRGQQVTLSCSPISGHRSVSWYQQTPGQGLQFLFEYFSETQRNKGNFPGRFSGRQFSNSRSEMNVSTLELGDSALYLCASSYRQGNSGELFFGEGSRLTVL.

In its sample, this clone was seen once. V and J are TRBV7-3 and TRBJ2-3; D remains unclear. The V end lost 3 bases, the J end lost 5 bases, and 3 bases lay between the germline ends. Germline lookup yields CDR1 SGHTA and CDR2 FQGTGA. The CDR3 spans 11 residues. The CDR3 protein is CASSFRDTQYF. The CDR3 nucleotides read TGTGCCAGCAGCTTTAGAGATACGCAGTATTTT. Together with reference TRBV7-3 and TRBJ2-3, the CDR3 gives the full variable domain: GAGVSQTPSNKVTEKGKYVELRCDPISGHTALYWYRQSLGQGPEFLIYFQGTGAADDSGLPNDRFFAVRPEGSVSTLKIQRTERGDSAVYLCASSFRDTQYFGPGTRLTVL.

The chain recombines TRBV10-2 with TRBJ1-3; no reliable D call. Trimming removed 7 bases at V and 0 bases at J, with 10 bases between. Per the germline V gene, CDR1 is WSHSY and CDR2 is SAAADI. The CDR3 is 14 residues long. The CDR3 bases are TGCGCCAGCAAGAACGCAGGCTCTGGAAACACCATATATTTT. It yields the protein CASKNAGSGNTIYF.

The chain joins TRBV7-9 to TRBJ2-3; TRBD2 aligns across 7 bases. V dropped 1 base and J dropped 2; count of bases not matched to a gene: 9. The CDR3 length is 17 residues. Germline-derived CDR1 and CDR2 are SEHNR and FQNEAQ (reference sequence). CDR3 region: CASSLDSLSGATDTQYF. The DNA for the CDR3 is TGTGCCAGCAGCTTAGATTCACTGAGCGGGGCCACAGATACGCAGTATTTT.

This clone has more than one count but fewer than ten. The chain employs TRBV30 and TRBJ2-1; 11 nucleotides align to TRBD2. This CDR3 spans 14 amino acids. Trimming removed 2 bases from V and 7 bases from J; junction bases left unmatched: 4. Germline V gives CDR1 GTSNPN, CDR2 SVGIG (reference sequence). The CDR3 DNA follows: TGTGCCTGGAGTCCGGGACTAGCGGAGAATGAGCAGTTCTTC. Translating gives CAWSPGLAENEQFF.

The CDR3, as DNA: TGCGCCAGCAGTGAGTCCGCTAGCGGCGTTTTATCCGCCTCCGAGCAGTACTTC. It encodes CASSESASGVLSASEQYF. The chain uses TRBV10-1 and TRBJ2-7, with 7 bases lining up with TRBD2. Germline trimming cut 0 bases from V and 6 bases from J; bases unmatched to any gene: 17. Germline V gene lookup returns CDR1 WNHNN and CDR2 SYGVQD (reference sequence). The CDR3 has 18 amino acids.

J is TRBJ2-2 and V is TRBV5-8; a possible D gene is TRBD2 (5 bases). There are 14 residues in the CDR3. Germline V gene lookup returns CDR1 SGHTS and CDR2 YDEGEE. Trimming took 1 base from V and 7 from J, leaving 11 bases between them. In nucleotides, the CDR3 is TGTGCCAGCAGCTTGTATGAGGGCTACGGGGAGCTGTTTTTT. Translating it yields CASSLYEGYGELFF.